This TCR beta chain was sequenced during a study of neurological immune-mediated disorders. Study results and caveats: There were no CDR3 amino acid sequences shared by expanded clones across subjects, a result suggesting private repertoires in all groups.

To note about this clonotype: Its antigen is not known.

TCRdb re-called the 5' RACE reads through MiXCR, storing one row per CDR3 protein. The repertoire holds under 45,000 distinct CDR3 sequences, roughly 15% seen once, with approximately 3.6% in the top ten. The source is a woman aged 55-75 years with HTLV-1-associated myelopathy (HAM/TSP). The sequencing input was CD4+ T cells from blood.

The DNA for the CDR3 is TGTGCCAGCAGCTTACTTCTGGGAGAGACCCAGTACTTC. Translation: CASSLLLGETQYF. The chain combines TRBV7-9 with TRBJ2-5; D remains unclear. Germline V gene lookup returns CDR1 SEHNR and CDR2 FQNEAQ (reference sequence). Between the trimmed V and J ends, which lost 2 bases and 4 bases, there was a span of 8 bases. The CDR3 spans 13 residues.